A single sample gave rise to the 19 T cell receptor beta chains below, sequenced in a study of cytomegalovirus exposure and HLA in healthy donors. The PCR ran on 60 Vbeta and 13 Jbeta primers. Generated by immunoSEQ multiplex PCR, the TCRdb table keeps only in-frame clones and is missing some. Its listing shows roughly 60,000 clones. The sample comprised PBMCs. The receptors were sampled from a male donor in good health and CMV-seronegative.

V usage is TRBV5-6 and J usage is TRBJ1-1; 7 bases line up with TRBD1. The CDR3 covers 16 residues. Per germline, CDR1 SGHDT and CDR2 YYEEEE. The J segment lost 5 bases and the V segment lost 4 bases, leaving 14 bases of the junction unmatched. In DNA, the CDR3 is TGTGCCAGCAGCACCCCACAGGGGCCCGGACGGACTGAAGCTTTCTTT. Amino acids: CASSTPQGPGRTEAFF.

The V call is TRBV28, the J call TRBJ2-3, with unresolved D. V shed 6 bases and J shed 3 bases, with 13 bases lying between them. The CDR3 sequence is 14 residues long. Germline loops: CDR1 MDHEN, CDR2 SYDVKM. CDR3 sequence (DNA): TGTGCCAGCAGGCCCCTAGTCCCGACAGATACGCAGTATTTT. Its protein product is CASRPLVPTDTQYF. Using reference TRBV28 and TRBJ2-3 for the parts outside the CDR3, the full variable domain is DVKVTQSSRYLVKRTGEKVFLECVQDMDHENMFWYRQDPGLGLRLIYFSYDVKMKEKGDIPEGYSVSREKKERFSLILESASTNQTSMYLCASRPLVPTDTQYFGPGTRLTVL.

The chain has TRBV9 and TRBJ2-3; 11 bases line up with TRBD2. J was trimmed by 4 bases and V by 3 bases; bases with no gene match: 10. Germline-derived CDR1 and CDR2 are SGDLS and YYNGEE. The CDR3 has 17 amino acids. The CDR3 DNA sequence: TGTGCCAGCAGCGCCCGACTAGCGGGATGGGGGGCAGATACGCAGTATTTT. Translated: CASSARLAGWGADTQYF.

A note on this clone: A junction boundary mismatches the germline segment, possibly from a read error. This chain's CDR3 is CASSQEPVSSDNEQFF. The CDR3 nucleotides are TGTGCCAGCAGCCAAGAGCCGGTGAGCTCCGACAATGAGCAGTTCTTC. The chain joins TRBV4-2 to TRBJ2-1; D gene uncertain. Germline lookup yields CDR1 LGHNA and CDR2 YNFKEQ. The CDR3 extends over 16 amino acids.

The chain couples TRBV30 to TRBJ1-1; unclear D gene. V lost 4 bases, J lost 2 bases, and 8 bases lay in between. Germline CDR1 reads GTSNPN; CDR2 reads SVGIG (reference sequence). CDR3 length: 12 amino acids. CDR3 bases: TGTGCCTGGACCCCCCTAAACACTGAAGCTTTCTTT. Its protein is CAWTPLNTEAFF.

CDR3 DNA sequence: TGCGCCAGCAGTCCGCGGGGGGGCCCCGGAGATACGCAGTATTTT. It translates to CASSPRGGPGDTQYF. V gene TRBV5-1 combines with J gene TRBJ2-3; 9 bases line up with TRBD2. Germline V gene lookup returns CDR1 SGHRS and CDR2 YFSETQ. The CDR3 length is 15 residues. V shed 5 bases and J 5 bases; nucleotides not matched to a gene: 9. Using reference TRBV5-1 and TRBJ2-3 for the parts outside the CDR3, the full variable domain is KAGVTQTPRYLIKTRGQQVTLSCSPISGHRSVSWYQQTPGQGLQFLFEYFSETQRNKGNFPGRFSGRQFSNSRSEMNVSTLELGDSALYLCASSPRGGPGDTQYFGPGTRLTVL.

The chain links TRBV5-4 to TRBJ2-7; D unresolved. Germline CDR1 and CDR2: SGHNT and YYREEE (reference sequence). This CDR3 has 14 residues. Trimming shortened V by 4 bases and J by 1 base, and 12 bases separated the two germline ends. The CDR3 region is CASSLRSESYEQYF. Here the CDR3 DNA reads TGTGCCAGCAGCCTCCGAAGCGAGTCCTACGAGCAGTACTTC.

V usage is TRBV4-2 and J usage is TRBJ2-7; D remains ambiguous. The germline V gene encodes CDR1 LGHNA and CDR2 YNFKEQ. The V gene lost 0 bases and the J gene lost 4 bases, with 13 bases spanning the gap. The CDR3 covers 15 residues. In nucleotides, the CDR3 is TGTGCCAGCAGCCAAGATCCGCGCAGGCCTTACGAGCAGTACTTC. It translates to CASSQDPRRPYEQYF.

Details on this clone: Other DNA sequences in this specimen translate into the identical CDR3. The CDR3 protein is CASRRLSFNSPLHF. For the CDR3, the DNA is TGTGCCAGCAGGAGGCTCAGCTTTAATTCACCCCTCCACTTT. The rearrangement links TRBV2 to TRBJ1-6, with no clear D. The germline V gene encodes CDR1 SNHLY and CDR2 FYNNEI. The CDR3 is made up of 14 amino acids. V was cut by 6 bases and J by 6 bases, with 12 bases left in between. Full variable domain (missing parts from reference TRBV2 and TRBJ1-6): EPEVTQTPSHQVTQMGQEVILRCVPISNHLYFYWYRQILGQKVEFLVSFYNNEISEKSEIFDDQFSVERPDGSNFTLKIRSTKLEDSAMYFCASRRLSFNSPLHFGNGTRLTVT.

The chain is built from TRBV5-1 and TRBJ2-1; 13 bases agree with TRBD2. The CDR3 contains 15 residues. CDR1 and CDR2 (germline): SGHRS, YFSETQ. V was pared by 5 bases and J by 7 bases, with 6 bases of the junction left unmatched. As DNA, the CDR3 is TGCGCCAGCAGTCCACTAGCGGGGGGGAGTAATGAGCAGTTCTTC. The encoded protein is CASSPLAGGSNEQFF.

This chain connects TRBV20-1 to TRBJ2-3; no definite D call. The CDR3 sequence is 11 residues long. Germline CDR1 DFQATT, CDR2 SNEGSKA (reference sequence). V dropped 8 bases and J dropped 6 bases, with 12 bases sitting between them. CDR3 amino acids: CSLSSVDTQYF. CDR3 in DNA: TGCAGTCTTTCTAGTGTGGATACGCAGTATTTT.

J is TRBJ1-2 and V is TRBV28, with unresolved D. Germline CDR1 reads MDHEN; CDR2 reads SYDVKM. CDR3 length equals 13 residues. V gave up 4 bases and J gave up 6 bases, with 12 bases separating them. The CDR3 spells CASSSSPGDGYTF. CDR3 in DNA: TGTGCCAGCAGTTCCTCCCCCGGGGATGGCTACACCTTC.

This chain uses TRBV7-9 with TRBJ2-7; 7 nucleotides match TRBD1. Germline V gene lookup returns CDR1 SEHNR and CDR2 FQNEAQ (reference sequence). After removal of 5 bases from V and 1 base from J, the junction contained 5 bases not matched to a gene. There are 14 residues in the CDR3. The CDR3 reads CASSPGQSSYEQYF. CDR3 nucleotide sequence: TGTGCCAGCAGCCCGGGACAGAGTTCCTACGAGCAGTACTTC.

J is TRBJ2-1 and V is TRBV23-1; 7 bases align to TRBD1. TRBV23-1 is an ORF; its function is uncertain. The CDR3 runs 15 residues. Trimming at V came to 4 bases and at J to 3 bases, leaving 6 bases not matched to a gene. CDR3 nucleotide sequence: TGCGCCAGCAGTCCTCGGGACAGCATCTACAATGAGCAGTTCTTC. Translated, it gives CASSPRDSIYNEQFF.

The chain couples TRBV18 to TRBJ1-3; the D is unclear. Germline V lookup: CDR1 KGHSH, CDR2 LQKENI. The CDR3 extends over 14 amino acids. Trimming removed 4 bases at V and 0 bases at J, with 7 bases between. The CDR3 nucleotides are TGTGCCAGCTCACGGGAGAGCTCTGGAAACACCATATATTTT. Protein: CASSRESSGNTIYF. Full variable domain (missing parts from reference TRBV18 and TRBJ1-3): NAGVMQNPRHLVRRRGQEARLRCSPMKGHSHVYWYRQLPEEGLKFMVYLQKENIIDESGMPKERFSAEFPKEGPSILRIQQVVRGDSAAYFCASSRESSGNTIYFGEGSWLTVV.

The chain combines TRBV6-5 with TRBJ2-3; D unclear. Looked up from germline, CDR1 is MNHEY and CDR2 is SVGAGI. The CDR3 has 14 residues. V was clipped by 6 bases and J by 4 bases, with 14 bases between them. The CDR3 spells CASRTYTQSDTQYF. CDR3 coding DNA: TGTGCCAGCAGAACCTACACACAGTCAGATACGCAGTATTTT.

About this clone itself: Other DNA sequences of this sample code for an identical CDR3. The chain recombines TRBV15 with TRBJ1-6; possible D gene TRBD1, 6 bases. The CDR3 extends over 16 amino acids. The V gene lost 0 bases and the J gene lost 9 bases, with 15 bases spanning the gap. CDR1 is LNHNV, CDR2 YYDKDF, per germline (reference sequence). DNA for the CDR3: TGTGCCACCAGCAGAGAGACAGGAGTGGGAGCTTCACCCCTCCACTTT. Translating it yields CATSRETGVGASPLHF.

On this clone itself: The sample contains more than one DNA sequence encoding this CDR3. The V gene is TRBV7-9, the J gene TRBJ2-7; D perhaps matches TRBD2 (5 bases). V lost 5 bases to trimming and J lost 4 bases, with 21 bases between them. Looked up from germline, CDR1 is SEHNR and CDR2 is FQNEAQ (reference sequence). This CDR3 comprises 16 residues. The CDR3 reads CASSRAGGSLPYEQYF. The CDR3 nucleotides are TGTGCCAGCAGCCGCGCGGGTGGCAGTCTTCCTTACGAGCAGTACTTC.

The rearrangement uses TRBV7-9 and TRBJ1-2; 10 bases are shared with TRBD1. The CDR3 covers 14 residues. Germline-derived CDR1 and CDR2 are SEHNR and FQNEAQ (reference sequence). V was clipped by 6 bases and J by 8 bases; unmatched bases: 9. CDR3 region: CASRESDRGLGYTF. CDR3 coding DNA: TGTGCCAGCAGGGAAAGCGACAGGGGGCTGGGCTACACCTTC.